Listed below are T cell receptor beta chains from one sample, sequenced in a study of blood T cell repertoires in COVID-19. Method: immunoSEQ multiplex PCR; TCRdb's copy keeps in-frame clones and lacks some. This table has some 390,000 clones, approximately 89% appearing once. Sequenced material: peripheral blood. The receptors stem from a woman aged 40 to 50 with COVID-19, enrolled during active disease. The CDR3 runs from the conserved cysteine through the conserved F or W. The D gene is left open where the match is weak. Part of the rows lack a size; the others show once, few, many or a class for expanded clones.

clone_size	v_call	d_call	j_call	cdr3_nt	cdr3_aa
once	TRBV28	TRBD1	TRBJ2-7	TGTGCCAGCGACGGACAGGGAGAGGGGGCCTACGAGCAGTACTTC	CASDGQGEGAYEQYF
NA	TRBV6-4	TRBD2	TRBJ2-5	TGTGCCAGCAGTGAGACTAGCGGGGGGGCCGAGACCCAGTACTTC	CASSETSGGAETQYF
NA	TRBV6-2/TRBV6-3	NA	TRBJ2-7	TGTGCCAGCAGTTACCTGGTCAGCTCCTACGAGCAGTACTTC	CASSYLVSSYEQYF
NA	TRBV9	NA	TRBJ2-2	TGTGCCAGCAGGGCCAACCTGGGAGCCGGGGAGCTGTTTTTT	CASRANLGAGELFF
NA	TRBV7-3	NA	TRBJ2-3	TGTGCCAGCAGCTTAGATACCAGGGGAACAGATACGCAGTATTTT	CASSLDTRGTDTQYF
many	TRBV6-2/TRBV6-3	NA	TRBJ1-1	TGTGCCAGCAGTTACTTTCAGGACACTGAAGCTTTCTTT	CASSYFQDTEAFF
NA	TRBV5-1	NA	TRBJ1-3	TGCGCCAGCAGCTTGTTGGACACCAGCTCTGGAAACACCATATATTTT	CASSLLDTSSGNTIYF
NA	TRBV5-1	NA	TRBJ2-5	TGCGCCAGCAGCTCGCTAGCGTTTGAGGCGGGAGAGACCCAGTACTTC	CASSSLAFEAGETQYF
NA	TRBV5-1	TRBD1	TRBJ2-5	TGCGCCAGCAGCCGGACAGGGGGCCAAGTACGGGAGACCCAGTACTTC	CASSRTGGQVRETQYF
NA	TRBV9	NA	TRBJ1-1	TGTGCCAGCAGCATTACAGGGAAAAACACTGAAGCTTTCTTT	CASSITGKNTEAFF
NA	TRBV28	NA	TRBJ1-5	TGTGCCAGCAGTTTATTGCCGGGTAGCAATCAGCCCCAGCATTTT	CASSLLPGSNQPQHF
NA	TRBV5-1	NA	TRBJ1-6	TGCGCCAGCAGCGCGGGATCGGGCTCACCCCTCCACTTT	CASSAGSGSPLHF
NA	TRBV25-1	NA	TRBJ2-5	TGTGCCAGCAGTCTGGGCGAGACCCAGTACTTC	CASSLGETQYF
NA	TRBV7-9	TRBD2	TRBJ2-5	TGTGCCAGCAGCTTGTACGGGAGGTTACAAGAGACCCAGTACTTC	CASSLYGRLQETQYF
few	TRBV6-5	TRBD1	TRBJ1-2	TGTGCCAGCAGTTACTCCACAGGGGGCAAGGGCTACACCTTC	CASSYSTGGKGYTF